The 17 T cell receptor beta chains listed next were all sequenced from one sample in a study of OX40 agonist ivuxolimab in advanced cancers. Profiled with immunoSEQ multiplex PCR; TCRdb holds only in-frame clones, not every one. The table has 68,000 or so clones, 65% to 85% seen once. Sample: CD4+ or CD8+ T cells sorted from blood, taken in a trial of the OX40 agonist ivuxolimab. The receptor set was obtained from an adult with an advanced solid tumor such as melanoma, head and neck, liver or kidney cancer.

V and J are TRBV4-1 and TRBJ1-2; maybe TRBD1 (5 bases). The CDR3 is 15 amino acids. In germline, CDR1 is MGHRA, CDR2 YSYEKL. Trimming removed 1 base at V and 0 bases at J, with 9 bases between. In DNA, the CDR3 is TGCGCCAGCAGCCAAGCATCGACAGCTAACTATGGCTACACCTTC. This codes for CASSQASTANYGYTF.

The chain joins TRBV7-2 to TRBJ1-1; maybe TRBD1 (6 bases). The CDR3 spans 16 residues. From germline, CDR1 is SGHTA and CDR2 FQGNSA. V was pared by 5 bases and J by 0 bases, with 16 bases between. The CDR3 nucleotides are TGTGCCAGCAGCCGAGTAAGGGGGGTCGTGAACACTGAAGCTTTCTTT. This encodes CASSRVRGVVNTEAFF. The full variable domain, with the rest looked up from reference TRBV7-2 and TRBJ1-1, is GAGVSQSPSNKVTEKGKDVELRCDPISGHTALYWYRQSLGQGLEFLIYFQGNSAPDKSGLPSDRFSAERTGGSVSTLTIQRTQQEDSAVYLCASSRVRGVVNTEAFFGQGTRLTVV.

This clone was seen a single time. The V call is TRBV5-1, the J call TRBJ2-1; no reliable D call. CDR3 length equals 14 residues. With 0 bases removed from V and 5 bases from J, the gap between germline ends came to 9 bases. Germline V gives CDR1 SGHRS, CDR2 YFSETQ. CDR3 bases: TGCGCCAGCAGCTTGGGGTCCGAGCACAATGAGCAGTTCTTC. Translated: CASSLGSEHNEQFF.

The J gene is TRBJ2-5, the V gene TRBV6-6; a weak D match, TRBD1 (6 bases). CDR1 and CDR2 (germline): MNHNY, SVGAGI (reference sequence). The CDR3 runs to 14 residues. Trimming stripped 7 bases from V and 4 bases from J, with 16 bases between. CDR3: CASTHEGVSETQYF. CDR3 in DNA: TGTGCCAGCACCCACGAGGGGGTTTCAGAGACCCAGTACTTC.

The genes are TRBV5-1 and TRBJ2-5; TRBD1 or TRBD2 may be the D gene (5 bases each). The CDR3 runs 13 residues. Germline CDR1 is SGHRS and CDR2 is YFSETQ. V lost 5 bases, J lost 4 bases, and 12 bases lay in between. In DNA form, the CDR3 reads TGCGCCAGCAGGAACCGGGACGGAGAGACCCAGTACTTC. Translating it yields CASRNRDGETQYF.

The CDR3 DNA sequence: TGTGCCAGCAGCTGGGACAGGGGGCTTTTCTACGAGCAGTACTTC. Its protein product is CASSWDRGLFYEQYF. This chain uses TRBV11-3 with TRBJ2-5; TRBD1 agrees at 12 bases. The end of the DNA is better explained by TRBJ2-7, so the J call may be wrong. The length of the CDR3 is 15 residues. Germline CDR1 SGHNT, CDR2 YENEEA.

The chain combines TRBV30 with TRBJ1-5, with 8 bases identical to TRBD1. In germline, CDR1 is GTSNPN, CDR2 SVGIG (reference sequence). Trimming at V came to 5 bases and at J to 0 bases, leaving 9 bases not matched to a gene. This CDR3 is built from 16 residues. The CDR3 protein is CAWRRDRKYSNQPQHF. CDR3 DNA sequence: TGTGCCTGGCGACGGGACAGGAAGTATAGCAATCAGCCCCAGCATTTT.

V gene TRBV19 combines with J gene TRBJ1-4; D perhaps matches TRBD1 (5 bases). V lost 3 bases to trimming and J lost 10 bases, with 21 bases between them. Germline CDR1 is LNHDA and CDR2 is SQIVND (reference sequence). The CDR3 length is 16 residues. CDR3 loop: CASSILGTPIGGKLFF. The CDR3 DNA follows: TGTGCCAGTAGTATCTTAGGGACGCCCATTGGTGGAAAACTGTTTTTT.

The V and J genes are TRBV2 and TRBJ1-4; D ambiguous. The CDR3 runs to 10 residues. The V gene's germline CDR1 is SNHLY and CDR2 FYNNEI. Trimming removed 6 bases at V and 7 bases at J, with 3 bases between. The CDR3 here is CASRIEKLFF. The CDR3 DNA is TGTGCCAGCAGAATTGAAAAACTGTTTTTT.

The gene calls are TRBV15 and TRBJ1-2; no firm D call. Germline CDR1 and CDR2: LNHNV and YYDKDF (reference sequence). Trimming shortened V by 0 bases and J by 4 bases, and 9 bases separated the two germline ends. The CDR3 contains 14 residues. CDR3 coding DNA: TGTGCCACCAGCAGAGAGGGATATACCTATGGCTACACCTTC. Encoded protein: CATSREGYTYGYTF.

V and J are TRBV6-1 and TRBJ2-7; D gene uncertain. This CDR3 spans 12 amino acids. Trimming stripped 3 bases from V and 3 bases from J, with 6 bases between. Looked up from germline, CDR1 is MNHNS and CDR2 is SASEGT. The chain's CDR3 is CASSDSSYEQYV. DNA of the CDR3: TGTGCCAGCAGTGACAGCAGCTACGAGCAGTACGTC.

This chain uses TRBV6-5 with TRBJ1-1; 7 nucleotides match TRBD1. Germline CDR1 MNHEY, CDR2 SVGAGI. Trimming took 4 bases from V and 5 from J; bases not matched to a gene: 4. The length of the CDR3 is 13 residues. The CDR3 here is CASSSQGVTEAFF. The CDR3, as DNA: TGTGCCAGCAGTTCCCAGGGGGTGACTGAAGCTTTCTTT.

This clone was counted once. The chain uses TRBV7-3 and TRBJ2-5, with a weak D call TRBD2 (5 bases). Looked up from germline, CDR1 is SGHTA and CDR2 is FQGTGA. The CDR3 sequence is 13 residues long. V lost 3 bases and J lost 3, with 8 bases in between. CDR3 amino acids: CASSFKGEETQYF. The CDR3 DNA reads as TGTGCCAGCAGCTTTAAGGGAGAAGAGACCCAGTACTTC.

The chain links TRBV4-1 to TRBJ2-7, with D possibly TRBD2 on 6 matching bases. Trimming cost V 1 base and J 3 bases, with 13 bases left between them. The length of the CDR3 is 15 residues. CDR1 MGHRA and CDR2 YSYEKL come from the germline V gene. The CDR3 nucleotides are TGCGCCAGCAGCCAAGCGGGCGGGATGGGCTACGAGCAGTACTTC. It translates to CASSQAGGMGYEQYF.

V and J are TRBV28 and TRBJ1-1; no clear D. Germline V gene sequence: CDR1 MDHEN, CDR2 SYDVKM. Trimming took off 11 bases at V and 0 bases at J, with 10 bases between the two ends. The CDR3 consists of 12 residues. CDR3 bases: TGTGCCTGGGCTGGCATGAACACTGAAGCTTTCTTT. Protein sequence: CAWAGMNTEAFF.

V gene TRBV28 combines with J gene TRBJ2-3; maybe TRBD1 (6 bases). The ends were cut back, 2 bases at V and 2 bases at J, with 8 bases in the middle. Germline V gene data show CDR1 as MDHEN and CDR2 as SYDVKM. The CDR3 has 14 amino acids. The CDR3 DNA follows: TGTGCCAGCAGTTTAGGACAGTACACAGATACGCAGTATTTT. Translating gives CASSLGQYTDTQYF. The whole variable domain, filled in from reference TRBV28 and TRBJ2-3, reads DVKVTQSSRYLVKRTGEKVFLECVQDMDHENMFWYRQDPGLGLRLIYFSYDVKMKEKGDIPEGYSVSREKKERFSLILESASTNQTSMYLCASSLGQYTDTQYFGPGTRLTVL.

The sample holds a few counts of this clone. V is TRBV6-1 and J is TRBJ2-3; D might be TRBD1 or TRBD2, each matching 5 bases. The CDR3 runs to 15 residues. Deletions cut 6 bases from V and 0 bases from J, with 13 bases between. The germline gives CDR1 MNHNS, CDR2 SASEGT. The CDR3 nucleotides read TGTGCCAGCAGACCAAAAAGGGACAGCACAGATACGCAGTATTTT. Protein sequence: CASRPKRDSTDTQYF.